The rows below give T cell receptor beta chains drawn from one sample of a study of blood T cells in healthy people across ages. TCRdb passed the 5' RACE reads through MiXCR, listing each CDR3 protein once. The sample has fewer than 900,000 distinct CDR3 sequences; around 48% are singletons. Specimen: blood. These receptors were obtained from a woman aged 55 to 70 in good health. Each CDR3 is given with its conserved first and last residue. The D gene is left open where the match is weak. Expanded clones get a size class; other rows say once, few or many, or leave the size out.

cdr3_nt cdr3_aa d_call v_call clone_size j_call
TGCGCCAGCGGCCAGGACAGGTTTACCTACGAGCAGTACTTC CASGQDRFTYEQYF TRBD1 TRBV4-3 NA TRBJ2-7
TGTGCCAGCAGGTTATCCGGGAGCGCCTACGAGCAGTACTTC CASRLSGSAYEQYF NA TRBV12-3/TRBV12-4 NA TRBJ2-7
TGCAGTGCGGGGACCTACAATGAGCAGTTCTTC CSAGTYNEQFF NA TRBV20-1 NA TRBJ2-1
TGTGCCAGCAGCGTCTTCTGGAGTAGCGGGAACTCCTACAATGAGCAGTTCTTC CASSVFWSSGNSYNEQFF TRBD2 TRBV9 NA TRBJ2-1
TGTGCCAGCTCACCTGGACAGGACAACTATGGCTACACCTTC CASSPGQDNYGYTF TRBD1 TRBV18 NA TRBJ1-2
TGTGCCTGGAATCCCAAAAGCACAGATACGCAGTATTTT CAWNPKSTDTQYF NA TRBV30 NA TRBJ2-3
TGTGCAACAACAGGGTGGGAGACCCAGTACTTC CATTGWETQYF NA TRBV7-2 NA TRBJ2-5
TGTGCCACCCTTGGACAGCCCCAGCATTTT CATLGQPQHF NA TRBV6-1 NA TRBJ1-5
TGTGCCAGCAGCCCCCTCGGTCCTTCTACTGAAGCTTTCTTT CASSPLGPSTEAFF NA TRBV6-5 NA TRBJ1-1
TGTGCCAGCAGTTTTTCTAGCGGGAGTCCAAATGAGCAGTACTTC CASSFSSGSPNEQYF TRBD2 TRBV12-3/TRBV12-4 many TRBJ2-7
TGTGCCAGCAGCCAAGGGGCAAGGGGCCATAATGGCTACACCTTC CASSQGARGHNGYTF NA TRBV7-2 NA TRBJ1-2
TGTGCCAGCAGCGATTACACAGATACGCAGTATTTT CASSDYTDTQYF NA TRBV9 NA TRBJ2-3
TGCAGCGTCCCAGGGGCCCAAAACACCGGGGAGCTGTTTTTT CSVPGAQNTGELFF NA TRBV29-1 few TRBJ2-2
TGCGCCAGCAGCTTGGCTAGCGGGAGTTGGGATGAGCAGTTCTTC CASSLASGSWDEQFF TRBD2 TRBV5-1 NA TRBJ2-1
TGTGCCAGCAGCTCAGGGGGTGGGGAGACTGAAGCTTTCTTT CASSSGGGETEAFF TRBD1 TRBV7-9 NA TRBJ1-1
TGTGCCAGCAGCGTAGATGGGACAAGCAATGAGCAGTTCTTC CASSVDGTSNEQFF NA TRBV9 few TRBJ2-1
TGTGCCAGCAGCTTGGCGAGGGGGGGGAACACTGAAGCTTTCTTT CASSLARGGNTEAFF NA TRBV7-6 NA TRBJ1-1
TGCGCCAGCAGCTTGGGTGCCATGCACAGCGCCGGGGCCAACGTCCTGACTTTC CASSLGAMHSAGANVLTF NA TRBV5-1 NA TRBJ2-6
TGTGCCAGCAGTTATTGGCGGGAAGGCGTCAAAAACATTCAGTACTTC CASSYWREGVKNIQYF NA TRBV28 NA TRBJ2-4
TGCAGCGTTGTGGACGGGGGCAGTGGCTACACCTTC CSVVDGGSGYTF NA TRBV29-1 NA TRBJ1-2
TGTGCCAGCAGTTACAGCGAGAACCTGAACTACAATGAGCAGTTCTTC CASSYSENLNYNEQFF NA TRBV6-2/TRBV6-3 few TRBJ2-1
TGTGCCAGCAGTTTATCCTTCGGAGGGCCCTACGAGCAGTACTTC CASSLSFGGPYEQYF NA TRBV28 NA TRBJ2-7
TGTGCCAGCAGTTTAATGCCTAGCGGAGGGGAGACCCAGTTCTTC CASSLMPSGGETQFF TRBD2 TRBV27 NA TRBJ2-1
TGTGCCAGCAGCTCGAGGACTAGCGGGAGTAGGAATGAGCAGTTCTTC CASSSRTSGSRNEQFF TRBD2 TRBV11-1 few TRBJ2-1
TGTGCCACCAGTGTAGGTTCCTATGGCTACACCTTC CATSVGSYGYTF NA TRBV24-1 few TRBJ1-2
TGTGCCAGCAGCTTATATGATCTCCAATACGAGCAGTACTTC CASSLYDLQYEQYF NA TRBV7-2 NA TRBJ2-7
TGCCGGTTCTACGAGCAGTACTTC CRFYEQYF NA TRBV29-1 NA TRBJ2-7
TGTGCCAGCACGAGGGGGATGAACACTGAAGCTTTCTTT CASTRGMNTEAFF NA TRBV2 NA TRBJ1-1
TGTGCCAGCAGTGGGGTTTACTACGAGCAGTACTTC CASSGVYYEQYF NA TRBV2 few TRBJ2-7
TGCAGTGCCATCGGACTAGCGGGAGGTTCCTACGATGAGCAGTTCTTC CSAIGLAGGSYDEQFF TRBD2 TRBV20-1 NA TRBJ2-1
TGTGCCAGCAGGAAAACGGAGACTGGGGCCAATGTCCTGACTTTC CASRKTETGANVLTF NA TRBV28 NA TRBJ2-6
TGTGCCAGCAGCTTTATACAGGGACTCTCCTCTGGGGCCAACGTCCTGACTTTC CASSFIQGLSSGANVLTF NA TRBV7-9 few TRBJ2-6
TGTGCCAGCAGTGGCCAGGGGACAGGGGCAGATACGCAGTATTTT CASSGQGTGADTQYF TRBD1 TRBV25-1 NA TRBJ2-3
TGCAGCGCCGACAGGGTCAATGAGCAGTTCTTC CSADRVNEQFF TRBD1 TRBV29-1 few TRBJ2-1
TGTGCCAGCAGCTTGTTTTGGTCTGTGAGGAAAGACAGGGAAGAATACGAGCAGTACTTC CASSLFWSVRKDREEYEQYF TRBD1 TRBV7-9 few TRBJ2-7
TGTGCCAGCAGTTTAGGGCTGGGGAGGGGCTATGGCTACACCTTC CASSLGLGRGYGYTF NA TRBV28 NA TRBJ1-2
TGTGCCTGCGGGCCAATTACGAACACCGGGGAGCTGTTTTTT CACGPITNTGELFF NA TRBV5-5 NA TRBJ2-2
TGTGCCAGCAGTTTTATTCGGCAGGCCTGGGGCGAGCAGTACTTC CASSFIRQAWGEQYF NA TRBV12-3/TRBV12-4 NA TRBJ2-7